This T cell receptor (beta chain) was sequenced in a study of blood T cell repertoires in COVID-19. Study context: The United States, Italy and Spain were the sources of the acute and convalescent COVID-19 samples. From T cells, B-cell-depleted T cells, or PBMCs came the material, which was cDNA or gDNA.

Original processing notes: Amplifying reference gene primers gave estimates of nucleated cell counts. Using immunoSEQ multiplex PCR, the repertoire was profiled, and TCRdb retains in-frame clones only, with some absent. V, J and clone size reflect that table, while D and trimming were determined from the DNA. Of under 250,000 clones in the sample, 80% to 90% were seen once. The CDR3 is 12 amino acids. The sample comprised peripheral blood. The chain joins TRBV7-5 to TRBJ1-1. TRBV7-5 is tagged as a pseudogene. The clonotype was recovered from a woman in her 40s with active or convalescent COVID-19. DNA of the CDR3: TGTGCCAGAAGCTTAGCTTTTGCTGAAGCTTTCTTT. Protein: CARSLAFAEAFF.